Shown below are 9 T cell receptor beta chains from a single sample sequenced in a study of tumor and adjacent non-tumor tissue in lung cancer. The library came from three nested PCR rounds adapted from ARM-PCR protocols. TCRdb ran MiXCR on the multiplex PCR reads and lists one entry per CDR3 protein. The data show about 44,000 distinct CDR3 sequences, 64% seen once. This sample's RNA came from whole unsorted tissue. More than 3 cm separated this lung sample from the edge of the tumor. The specimen sequenced was distant non-tumor lung tissue. The receptor source for this set is a woman in her 70s with non-small cell lung cancer.

Concerning this clonotype itself: The junction and the germline gene differ at one end; a read error may be behind it. The chain uses TRBV6-1 and TRBJ1-6; the match to TRBD1 covers 8 bases. This CDR3 has 16 amino acids. Germline CDR1 reads MNHNS; CDR2 reads SASEGT. This CDR3 reads CTSSEEEGTGFSPLHF. The DNA for the CDR3 is TGTACCAGCAGTGAAGAAGAGGGGACAGGCTTCTCACCCCTCCACTTT.

V gene TRBV6-4 combines with J gene TRBJ2-1; 10 bases map to TRBD2. Germline V gives CDR1 MRHNA, CDR2 SNTAGT. V lost 5 bases, J lost 5 bases, and 6 bases stayed unmatched. This CDR3 contains 15 residues. The CDR3: CASSRTSGNNNEQFF. CDR3 nucleotides: TGTGCCAGCAGTCGGACTAGCGGCAATAACAATGAGCAGTTCTTC.

The gene calls are TRBV11-1 and TRBJ1-6, with 7 bases aligning to TRBD1. Germline V gene sequence: CDR1 SGHAT, CDR2 FQDESV (reference sequence). V shed 4 bases, J shed 7 bases, and the junction held 4 bases outside the gene matches. The CDR3 is 14 amino acids. CDR3 protein: CASSSRQGNSPLHF. The CDR3 DNA follows: TGTGCCAGCAGCTCAAGACAGGGAAATTCACCCCTCCACTTT.

This clonotype has only one observation. The rearrangement uses TRBV7-9 and TRBJ2-6, with a weak D call TRBD1 (5 bases). Deletions cut 4 bases from V and 0 bases from J, with 13 bases between. Germline values: CDR1 SEHNR, CDR2 FQNEAQ (reference sequence). The CDR3 spans 17 residues. Here the CDR3 reads CASSSTETSSGANVLTF. DNA for the CDR3: TGTGCCAGCAGCTCGACAGAAACAAGCTCTGGGGCCAACGTCCTGACTTTC.

About this clonotype: Since a much larger clone is just one base distant, this may be a read error. The CDR3 sequence is CASSWIGENIQYF. CDR3 DNA: TGTGCCAGCAGCTGGATAGGGGAAAACATTCAGTACTTC. The chain links TRBV5-6 to TRBJ2-4; a possible D gene is TRBD1 (5 bases). Trimming took 3 bases from V and 5 from J, leaving 9 bases between them. The germline V gene encodes CDR1 SGHDT and CDR2 YYEEEE. The CDR3 runs 13 residues.

Of note for this clonotype: At one boundary the junction diverges from the germline segment, which might be a read error. V and J are TRBV6-1 and TRBJ2-7; tentatively, D is TRBD2 (7 bases). The CDR3 runs 13 residues. Germline-derived CDR1 and CDR2 are MNHNS and SASEGT. The CDR3 here is CASSEGGGAPDYF. Written as DNA, the CDR3 is TGCGCCAGCAGTGAAGGGGGGGGAGCCCCGGATTACTTC.

This clonotype occurred a few times. A much bigger clone sits one base away, suggesting this may be a read error. The chain uses TRBV4-1 and TRBJ2-3; possible D gene TRBD1, 5 bases. In germline, CDR1 is MGHRA, CDR2 YSYEKL. The V and J ends lost 1 base and 5 bases respectively, with 22 bases between them. This CDR3 has 18 amino acids. The CDR3 sequence is CASSQAGQGRVFGDTQYF. In nucleotides, the CDR3 is TGCGCCAGCAGCCAAGCCGGCCAGGGAAGGGTCTTCGGAGATACGCAGTATTTT.

Of note for this clonotype: One end of the junction is discordant with germline, which a read error may explain. This chain connects TRBV5-6 to TRBJ2-3, with D hard to call. This CDR3 comprises 12 residues. Germline CDR1 is SGHDT and CDR2 is YYEEEE. The CDR3: CASCLSSDTQYF. CDR3 bases: TGTGCCAGCTGCTTGAGCTCCGATACGCAGTATTTT.

This rearrangement joins TRBV29-1 to TRBJ2-3; TRBD2 aligns across 8 bases. V trimming: 2 bases; J trimming: 3 bases; junction bases outside the gene matches: 7. The CDR3 is 15 residues long. Germline V lookup: CDR1 SQVTM, CDR2 ANQGSEA. The chain's CDR3 is CSVELETSVTDTQYF. DNA for the CDR3: TGCAGCGTTGAATTAGAGACTAGCGTGACAGATACGCAGTATTTT.